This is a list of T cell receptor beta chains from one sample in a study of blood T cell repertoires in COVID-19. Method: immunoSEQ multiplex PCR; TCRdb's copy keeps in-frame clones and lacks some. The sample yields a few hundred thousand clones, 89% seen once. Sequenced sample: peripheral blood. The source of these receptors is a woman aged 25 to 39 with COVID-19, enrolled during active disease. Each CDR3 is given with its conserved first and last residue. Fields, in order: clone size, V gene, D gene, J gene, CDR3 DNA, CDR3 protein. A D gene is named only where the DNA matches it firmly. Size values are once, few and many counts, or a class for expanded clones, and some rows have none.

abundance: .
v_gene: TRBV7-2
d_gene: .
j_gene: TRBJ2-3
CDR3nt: TGTGCCAGCAGCCGAGACAGAAATACGCAGTATTTT
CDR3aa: CASSRDRNTQYF

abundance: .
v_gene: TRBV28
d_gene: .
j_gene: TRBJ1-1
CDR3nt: TGTGCCAGCGCTCTGATCGGGACAGAAGCTTTCTTT
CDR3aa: CASALIGTEAFF

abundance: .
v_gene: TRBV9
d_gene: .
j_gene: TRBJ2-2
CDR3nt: TGTGCCAGCAGCAAGCCAACCGGTTCCGGGGAGCTGTTTTTT
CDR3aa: CASSKPTGSGELFF

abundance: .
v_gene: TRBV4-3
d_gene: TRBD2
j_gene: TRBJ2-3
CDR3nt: TGCGCCAGCAGCCAAGATCTCCTGGGACTAGCGGGAGTTTGGAGCACAGATACGCAGTATTTT
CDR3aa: CASSQDLLGLAGVWSTDTQYF

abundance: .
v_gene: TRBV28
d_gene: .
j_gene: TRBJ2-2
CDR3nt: TGTGCCAGCAGTTTGACAGGGAACACCGGGGAGCTGTTTTTT
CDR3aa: CASSLTGNTGELFF

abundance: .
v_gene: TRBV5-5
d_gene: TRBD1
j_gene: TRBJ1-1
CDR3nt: TGTGCCAGCAGCTTGGGGACAGGGGGCACTGAAGCTTTCTTT
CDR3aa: CASSLGTGGTEAFF

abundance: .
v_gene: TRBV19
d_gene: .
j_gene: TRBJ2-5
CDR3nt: TGTGCCAGTAGTATCCAGCGACAAGAGACCCAGTACTTC
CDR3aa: CASSIQRQETQYF

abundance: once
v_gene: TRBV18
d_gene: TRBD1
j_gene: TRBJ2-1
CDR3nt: TGTGCCAGCTCACCTCAGGGACAGGGGGGCAATGAGCAGTTCTTC
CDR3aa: CASSPQGQGGNEQFF

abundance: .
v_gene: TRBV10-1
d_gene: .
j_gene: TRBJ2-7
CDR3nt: TGCGCCAGCGGAGAATCCGGGATGACCTACGAGCAGTACTTC
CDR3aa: CASGESGMTYEQYF

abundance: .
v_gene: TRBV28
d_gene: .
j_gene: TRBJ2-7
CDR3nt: TGTGCCAGCAGTTTGATGGCCTCTCCGGCACAGGCTCCAACCTACGAGCAGTACTTC
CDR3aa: CASSLMASPAQAPTYEQYF

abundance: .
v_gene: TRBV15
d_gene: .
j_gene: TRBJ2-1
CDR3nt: TGTGCCACCAGCAAGGGGCCGACCTACAATGAGCAGTTCTTC
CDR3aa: CATSKGPTYNEQFF

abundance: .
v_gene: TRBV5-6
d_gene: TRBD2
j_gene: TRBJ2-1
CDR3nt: TGTGCCAGCAGCTTGGAGCTAGCGGGCCACAATGAGCAGTTCTTC
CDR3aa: CASSLELAGHNEQFF

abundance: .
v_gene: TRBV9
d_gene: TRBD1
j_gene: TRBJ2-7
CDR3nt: TGTGCCAGCAGCGTCTCCGGGACAGGGGTCTACGAGCAGTACTTC
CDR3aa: CASSVSGTGVYEQYF

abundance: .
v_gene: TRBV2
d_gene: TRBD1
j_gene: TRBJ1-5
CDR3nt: TGTGCCAGCAGGCTGGAGACAGGGGGGATTCAGCCCCAGCATTTT
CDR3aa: CASRLETGGIQPQHF

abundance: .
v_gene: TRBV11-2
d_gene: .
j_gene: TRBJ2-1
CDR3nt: TGTGCCAGCAGGGACTTCGGGAATGAGCAGTTCTTC
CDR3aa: CASRDFGNEQFF

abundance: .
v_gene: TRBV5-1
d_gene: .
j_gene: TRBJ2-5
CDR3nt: TGCGCCAGCAGCCTTGGCGGGGTTGGGGGGCAAGAGACCCAGTACTTC
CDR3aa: CASSLGGVGGQETQYF